Listed below are T cell receptor beta chains from one sample, sequenced in a study of early T cells in non-severe SARS-CoV-2 infection. Each CDR3 protein is one row after TCRdb ran MiXCR on the 5' RACE reads. The data hold tens of thousands of distinct CDR3 sequences, with 5% to 6.5% observed a single time. The source material was whole blood, sampled at baseline. These receptors were collected from an adult who was a healthcare worker with PCR-confirmed SARS-CoV-2 infection or an uninfected control (not recorded which). CDR3s include the opening cysteine and the closing phenylalanine or tryptophan. D genes are given only for firm matches. Some rows mark clone size as missing; the rest say once, few, many or name a class of expanded clone.

cdr3_aa: CSARGGGGDEQFF
cdr3_nt: TGCAGTGCTAGAGGCGGGGGCGGCGATGAGCAGTTCTTC
clone_size: .
j_call: TRBJ2-1
d_call: .
v_call: TRBV20-1

cdr3_aa: CSARTPTSGSEQFF
cdr3_nt: TGCAGTGCTAGGACCCCGACTAGCGGGAGTGAGCAGTTCTTC
clone_size: many
j_call: TRBJ2-1
d_call: TRBD2
v_call: TRBV20-1

cdr3_aa: CSAFRQAGETQYF
cdr3_nt: TGCAGTGCTTTTCGGCAGGCCGGAGAGACCCAGTACTTC
clone_size: many
j_call: TRBJ2-5
d_call: .
v_call: TRBV20-1

cdr3_aa: CASSLYGDPNEQFF
cdr3_nt: TGTGCCAGCAGTTTATACGGGGACCCCAATGAGCAGTTCTTC
clone_size: many
j_call: TRBJ2-1
d_call: .
v_call: TRBV28

cdr3_aa: CASSFYRTEEAFF
cdr3_nt: TGTGCCAGTAGTTTTTATAGGACGGAAGAAGCTTTCTTT
clone_size: many
j_call: TRBJ1-1
d_call: .
v_call: TRBV19

cdr3_aa: CASSFWEQKYSYAEQFF
cdr3_nt: TGTGCCAGCAGTTTTTGGGAACAGAAGTACAGCTATGCTGAGCAGTTCTTC
clone_size: many
j_call: TRBJ2-1
d_call: .
v_call: TRBV28

cdr3_aa: CASSIRDSYNEQFF
cdr3_nt: TGTGCCAGCAGCATCAGGGATTCCTACAATGAGCAGTTCTTC
clone_size: many
j_call: TRBJ2-1
d_call: .
v_call: TRBV11-2

cdr3_aa: CSARPDSRQETQYF
cdr3_nt: TGCAGTGCTAGGCCGGATAGCAGACAAGAGACCCAGTACTTC
clone_size: many
j_call: TRBJ2-5
d_call: .
v_call: TRBV20-1

cdr3_aa: CASSPRTKSKGNHHEQYF
cdr3_nt: TGTGCCAGCAGCCCCCGAACTAAGAGTAAGGGGAACCATCACGAGCAGTACTTC
clone_size: few
j_call: TRBJ2-7
d_call: .
v_call: TRBV21-1

cdr3_aa: CASSLGHTGTGNGYTF
cdr3_nt: TGTGCCAGCAGCTTAGGACACACCGGGACAGGGAATGGCTACACCTTC
clone_size: many
j_call: TRBJ1-2
d_call: TRBD1
v_call: TRBV7-8

cdr3_aa: CASSQDRGKNTEAFF
cdr3_nt: TGTGCCAGCAGCCAAGACAGGGGAAAGAACACTGAAGCTTTCTTT
clone_size: many
j_call: TRBJ1-1
d_call: .
v_call: TRBV3-1

cdr3_aa: CASGRGVWDEQFF
cdr3_nt: TGTGCCAGCGGGAGGGGAGTTTGGGATGAGCAGTTCTTC
clone_size: .
j_call: TRBJ2-1
d_call: TRBD2
v_call: TRBV9

cdr3_aa: CAESQGDTGELFF
cdr3_nt: TGTGCCGAGTCTCAGGGCGACACCGGGGAGCTGTTTTTT
clone_size: few
j_call: TRBJ2-2
d_call: .
v_call: TRBV30

cdr3_aa: CASSEQGVPTDTQYF
cdr3_nt: TGTGCCAGCAGTGAGCAGGGGGTCCCCACAGATACGCAGTATTTT
clone_size: few
j_call: TRBJ2-3
d_call: TRBD1
v_call: TRBV6-1

cdr3_aa: CASSLIPMETQYF
cdr3_nt: TGTGCCAGCAGCTTAATTCCCATGGAGACCCAGTACTTC
clone_size: few
j_call: TRBJ2-5
d_call: .
v_call: TRBV7-9

cdr3_aa: CASSQSAGTKYQPQHF
cdr3_nt: TGTGCCAGCAGCCAATCGGCCGGGACAAAGTATCAGCCCCAGCATTTT
clone_size: many
j_call: TRBJ1-5
d_call: .
v_call: TRBV3-1

cdr3_aa: CARTSGSGGETQYF
cdr3_nt: TGTGCCAGGACTAGCGGGAGTGGGGGAGAGACCCAGTACTTC
clone_size: many
j_call: TRBJ2-5
d_call: TRBD2
v_call: TRBV2

cdr3_aa: CASTESGTGWSPLHF
cdr3_nt: TGTGCCAGCACCGAATCCGGGACAGGGTGGTCACCCCTCCACTTT
clone_size: many
j_call: TRBJ1-6
d_call: TRBD1
v_call: TRBV6-5

cdr3_aa: CASCPRTSGSYNEQFF
cdr3_nt: TGTGCCAGCTGCCCTCGGACTAGCGGAAGCTACAATGAGCAGTTCTTC
clone_size: many
j_call: TRBJ2-1
d_call: TRBD2
v_call: TRBV2

cdr3_aa: CSVVESANTGELFF
cdr3_nt: TGCAGCGTTGTCGAAAGCGCGAACACCGGGGAGCTGTTTTTT
clone_size: many
j_call: TRBJ2-2
d_call: .
v_call: TRBV29-1

cdr3_aa: CASSFGGGDQPQHF
cdr3_nt: TGTGCCAGCAGTTTTGGGGGGGGCGATCAGCCCCAGCATTTT
clone_size: many
j_call: TRBJ1-5
d_call: .
v_call: TRBV27

cdr3_aa: CASSGAEGSFYNEQFF
cdr3_nt: TGTGCCAGCAGTGGTGCAGAGGGATCCTTCTACAATGAGCAGTTCTTC
clone_size: many
j_call: TRBJ2-1
d_call: .
v_call: TRBV25-1

cdr3_aa: CASSMGVVDEQFF
cdr3_nt: TGTGCCAGCAGCATGGGGGTCGTCGATGAGCAGTTCTTC
clone_size: .
j_call: TRBJ2-1
d_call: .
v_call: TRBV5-4

cdr3_aa: CAITRGATDTQYF
cdr3_nt: TGTGCCATCACCCGGGGGGCCACAGATACGCAGTATTTT
clone_size: medium-sized
j_call: TRBJ2-3
d_call: .
v_call: TRBV10-3

cdr3_aa: CASSEGTSGRFYNEQFF
cdr3_nt: TGTGCCAGCAGTGAAGGGACTAGCGGGAGATTTTACAATGAGCAGTTCTTC
clone_size: many
j_call: TRBJ2-1
d_call: TRBD2
v_call: TRBV2

cdr3_aa: CASSESGMDSPLHF
cdr3_nt: TGCGCCAGCAGTGAATCGGGGATGGATTCACCCCTCCACTTT
clone_size: many
j_call: TRBJ1-6
d_call: .
v_call: TRBV10-1

cdr3_aa: CASRPPDRGDTQYF
cdr3_nt: TGTGCCAGCAGACCACCTGACAGGGGCGATACGCAGTATTTT
clone_size: many
j_call: TRBJ2-3
d_call: TRBD1
v_call: TRBV6-5

cdr3_aa: CASSLAWTGVNTIYF
cdr3_nt: TGTGCCAGCAGCTTAGCCTGGACAGGGGTAAACACCATATATTTT
clone_size: many
j_call: TRBJ1-3
d_call: TRBD1
v_call: TRBV7-2

cdr3_aa: CASSLSLAGGPRNEQFF
cdr3_nt: TGTGCCAGCAGCTTAAGCCTAGCGGGAGGGCCTCGCAATGAGCAGTTCTTC
clone_size: .
j_call: TRBJ2-1
d_call: TRBD2
v_call: TRBV7-3

cdr3_aa: CASSAELGTSTDTQYF
cdr3_nt: TGTGCCAGCAGCGCGGAGTTGGGTACTAGCACAGATACGCAGTATTTT
clone_size: .
j_call: TRBJ2-3
d_call: .
v_call: TRBV9